What follows are 32 T cell receptor beta chains derived from one specimen sequenced in a study of blood T cell repertoires in COVID-19. Repertoires were generated with immunoSEQ multiplex PCR, while TCRdb's copy carries only in-frame clones and drops some. The repertoire includes roughly 500,000 clones, over 75% of them detected once, and approximately 3.4% sits in the top ten. The material sequenced was peripheral blood. All receptors derive from a human donor in a cohort sampled during active COVID-19.

The genes are TRBV7-3 and TRBJ2-1; 11 bases fit TRBD2. After removal of 1 base from V and 8 bases from J, the junction contained 4 bases not matched to a gene. This CDR3 has 15 amino acids. Germline CDR1 and CDR2: SGHTA and FQGTGA. The CDR3 DNA reads as TGTGCCAGCAGCTTAAAACTAGCGGGAGTGTATGAGCAGTTCTTC. It translates to CASSLKLAGVYEQFF.

The chain is built from TRBV6-5 and TRBJ1-2; a weak D match, TRBD1 (5 bases). This CDR3 is built from 14 residues. The V and J ends lost 5 bases and 5 bases respectively, with 15 bases between them. The germline V gene encodes CDR1 MNHEY and CDR2 SVGAGI. CDR3 sequence (DNA): TGTGCCAGCAGTCTACGGAGACAGCCATATGGCTACACCTTC. It specifies CASSLRRQPYGYTF.

V is TRBV7-3 and J is TRBJ2-1; 7 positions agree with TRBD1. CDR1 SGHTA and CDR2 FQGTGA come from the germline V gene. The CDR3 is 15 residues long. The V gene end was trimmed by 3 bases and the J gene end by 1 base; junction bases not matched to a gene: 3. For the CDR3, the DNA is TGTGCCAGCAGCTTTGGACAGGTTTCCTACAATGAGCAGTTCTTC. This gives the protein CASSFGQVSYNEQFF.

Only a few counts were recorded for this clone. The V call is TRBV19, the J call TRBJ1-5; weak D call: TRBD1 (6 bases). This CDR3 has 15 residues. The V end was cut by 4 bases, the J end by 4 bases, with 14 bases between. From germline, CDR1 is LNHDA and CDR2 SQIVND (reference sequence). The CDR3 spells CASSTLTTGNQPQHF. DNA of the CDR3: TGTGCCAGTAGTACCCTCACGACAGGTAATCAGCCCCAGCATTTT.

The chain has TRBV6-5 and TRBJ2-1; TRBD2 aligns across 12 bases. J was trimmed by 6 bases and V by 2 bases; bases with no gene match: 2. The CDR3 covers 15 residues. Germline CDR1 MNHEY, CDR2 SVGAGI. DNA for the CDR3: TGTGCCAGCAGTTACGCTAGCGGGAGGGGCAATGAGCAGTTCTTC. Protein sequence: CASSYASGRGNEQFF.

This clone showed up just a few times. The V call is TRBV7-2, the J call TRBJ2-3, with 9 bases identical to TRBD1. Germline trimming cut 1 base from V and 3 bases from J; bases unmatched to any gene: 2. This CDR3 comprises 15 residues. CDR1 and CDR2 from the germline V gene are SGHTA and FQGNSA. The CDR3 is CASSLDRGQTDTQYF. DNA for the CDR3: TGTGCCAGCAGCTTAGACAGGGGGCAAACAGATACGCAGTATTTT. Full variable domain (outside the CDR3, taken from reference TRBV7-2 and TRBJ2-3): GAGVSQSPSNKVTEKGKDVELRCDPISGHTALYWYRQSLGQGLEFLIYFQGNSAPDKSGLPSDRFSAERTGGSVSTLTIQRTQQEDSAVYLCASSLDRGQTDTQYFGPGTRLTVL.

This clone showed up just once. This chain links TRBV7-9 with TRBJ2-5; tentatively, D is TRBD1 (5 bases). V was shortened by 5 bases and J by 5 bases, with 9 bases between the two germline ends. Germline CDR1 SEHNR, CDR2 FQNEAQ (reference sequence). The length of the CDR3 is 12 residues. The DNA for the CDR3 is TGTGCCAGCAGCGTAGGGGCGGAGACCCAGTACTTC. Translated: CASSVGAETQYF.

V is TRBV6-1 and J is TRBJ1-5, with D maybe TRBD1 (6 bases). CDR1 is MNHNS, CDR2 SASEGT, per germline. Deletions cut 1 base from V and 3 bases from J, with 13 bases between. The CDR3 length is 16 residues. Here the CDR3 DNA reads TGTGCCAGCAGTGAAGAAACAGGGCTCCCCAATCAGCCCCAGCATTTT. Translation gives CASSEETGLPNQPQHF.

The chain couples TRBV19 to TRBJ1-3, with 7 bases identical to TRBD1. The CDR3 runs 14 residues. Germline values: CDR1 LNHDA, CDR2 SQIVND (reference sequence). Losses at the gene ends were 7 bases for V and 0 bases for J; bases not matched to a gene: 3. CDR3 loop: CASKGQSSGNTIYF. In DNA form, the CDR3 reads TGTGCCAGTAAGGGACAGAGCTCTGGAAACACCATATATTTT. The variable domain in full, completed from reference TRBV19 and TRBJ1-3, reads DGGITQSPKYLFRKEGQNVTLSCEQNLNHDAMYWYRQDPGQGLRLIYYSQIVNDFQKGDIAEGYSVSREKKESFPLTVTSAQKNPTAFYLCASKGQSSGNTIYFGEGSWLTVV.

This clone has only one observation. The rearrangement joins TRBV5-1 to TRBJ1-6; the match to TRBD1 covers 8 bases. The CDR3 has 15 residues. Trimming removed 0 bases from V and 10 bases from J; junction bases left unmatched: 6. Germline CDR1 SGHRS, CDR2 YFSETQ. The CDR3 sequence: CASSLGGQGRSPLHF. Here the CDR3 DNA reads TGCGCCAGCAGCTTGGGAGGACAGGGTCGATCACCCCTCCACTTT.

The CDR3 loop reads CASSTPGLAGGDTQYF. In nucleotides, the CDR3 is TGTGCCAGCAGCACCCCGGGACTAGCGGGAGGAGATACGCAGTATTTT. The chain combines TRBV9 with TRBJ2-3, with 15 bases fitting TRBD2. The CDR3 contains 16 residues. The ends lost 4 bases at V and 5 bases at J; junction bases unmatched: 5. CDR1 and CDR2 from the germline V gene are SGDLS and YYNGEE.

The genes are TRBV30 and TRBJ2-7, with TRBD1 matching over 8 bases. Germline V CDR1 and CDR2: GTSNPN, SVGIG (reference sequence). This CDR3 has 19 amino acids. V lost 2 bases to trimming and J lost 1 base; unmatched junction nucleotides: 19. The CDR3 reads CAWSPLREAGGYVSYEQYF. As DNA, the CDR3 is TGTGCCTGGAGTCCACTTAGGGAGGCAGGGGGCTATGTATCCTACGAGCAGTACTTC.

This sequence joins TRBV28 and TRBJ2-2; D remains unclear. This CDR3 has 13 amino acids. Germline V gene sequence: CDR1 MDHEN, CDR2 SYDVKM. V was cut by 6 bases and J by 4 bases, with 9 bases left in between. The CDR3: CASRDIVTGELFF. The CDR3, as DNA: TGTGCCAGCAGAGACATTGTCACCGGGGAGCTGTTTTTT.

The gene calls are TRBV19 and TRBJ2-2, with 9 positions matching TRBD1. Trimming at V came to 4 bases and at J to 3 bases, leaving 3 bases not matched to a gene. Germline assignment: CDR1 LNHDA and CDR2 SQIVND (reference sequence). The length of the CDR3 is 15 residues. The CDR3 spells CASSRDRDYTGELFF. CDR3 nucleotide sequence: TGTGCCAGTAGTAGGGACAGGGATTACACCGGGGAGCTGTTTTTT.

This clone has a handful of counts. The J gene is TRBJ1-2, the V gene TRBV28; 7 bases align to TRBD1. Germline V gives CDR1 MDHEN, CDR2 SYDVKM. The V segment lost 2 bases and the J segment 7 bases; nucleotides outside the gene matches: 7. The CDR3 totals 14 residues. This CDR3 reads CASSLVTGIGGYTF. CDR3 DNA: TGTGCCAGCAGTTTAGTGACAGGGATAGGTGGCTACACCTTC.

This chain connects TRBV6-5 to TRBJ1-1; 8 bases match TRBD1. The V gene end was trimmed by 8 bases and the J gene end by 1 base; junction bases not matched to a gene: 6. Per germline, CDR1 MNHEY and CDR2 SVGAGI. CDR3 length: 14 residues. The CDR3 spells CASHRGGWNTEAFF. CDR3 in DNA: TGTGCCAGCCACAGGGGGGGATGGAACACTGAAGCTTTCTTT.

The chain recombines TRBV15 with TRBJ2-7; TRBD2 agrees at 8 bases. The CDR3 loop spans 15 amino acids. Germline loops: CDR1 LNHNV, CDR2 YYDKDF (reference sequence). After removal of 1 base from V and 3 bases from J, the junction contained 5 bases not matched to a gene. CDR3 in DNA: TGTGCCACCAGCAGAGCGTCACTAGCGGTCTACGAGCAGTACTTC. It encodes CATSRASLAVYEQYF.

The rearrangement links TRBV7-6 to TRBJ1-3; D might be TRBD1 (6 bases). V lost 0 bases and J lost 0, with 12 bases in between. Germline-derived CDR1 and CDR2 are SGHVS and FNYEAQ. This CDR3 is 17 amino acids long. CDR3 nucleotides: TGTGCCAGCAGCTTAGCCCTAGGACAGAGCTCTGGAAACACCATATATTTT. It is translated as CASSLALGQSSGNTIYF.

The V gene is TRBV6-6, the J gene TRBJ1-4; TRBD1 aligns across 9 bases. Trimming removed 6 bases from V and 8 bases from J; junction bases left unmatched: 7. The CDR3 is 14 residues long. Germline CDR1 and CDR2: MNHNY and SVGAGI (reference sequence). CDR3 sequence (DNA): TGTGCCAGCAGACTTACAGGGGGCGGGGAAAAACTGTTTTTT. Amino acids: CASRLTGGGEKLFF.

This chain joins TRBV6-5 and TRBJ2-4, with 10 bases identical to TRBD1. V shed 6 bases, J shed 7 bases, and the junction held 6 bases outside the gene matches. Germline V lookup: CDR1 MNHEY, CDR2 SVGAGI. The CDR3 is 14 amino acids. CDR3 sequence: CASRTGTGENIQYF. In DNA form, the CDR3 reads TGTGCCAGCAGGACCGGGACAGGGGAGAACATTCAGTACTTC.

The rearrangement joins TRBV27 to TRBJ1-6, with 8 bases that match TRBD1. Germline loops: CDR1 MNHEY, CDR2 SMNVEV (reference sequence). Trimming took 6 bases from V and 2 from J; bases not matched to a gene: 3. The CDR3 sequence is 15 residues long. CDR3 in DNA: TGTGCCAGCAGGTTGGGACAGGCCTATAATTCACCCCTCCACTTT. This gives the protein CASRLGQAYNSPLHF.

The V and J genes are TRBV25-1 and TRBJ2-3; TRBD2 agrees at 11 bases. Germline V gives CDR1 MGHDK, CDR2 SYGVNS. V lost 4 bases to trimming and J lost 1 base; unmatched junction nucleotides: 4. CDR3 length: 16 amino acids. DNA of the CDR3: TGTGCCAGCAGTGCCCCACTAGCGGGAGGCACAGATACGCAGTATTTT. This gives the protein CASSAPLAGGTDTQYF.

On this clone itself: The junction departs from the called germline gene at one end, perhaps through a read error. The chain is built from TRBV3-1 (or the pseudogene TRBV3-2) and TRBJ2-1, with 9 bases aligning to TRBD1. Germline CDR1 and CDR2: LGHDT and YNNKEL (reference sequence). CDR3 length: 17 amino acids. CDR3 coding DNA: TGTGCCAGCAGCTATACCTCCGGGACAGGGAGGGACAATAAGCAGTTCTTC. Amino acids: CASSYTSGTGRDNKQFF.

The J gene is TRBJ2-3, the V gene TRBV7-2; TRBD2 matches 11 bases. J gave up 6 bases and V 5 bases, and 7 bases lay outside the gene matches. Germline assignment: CDR1 SGHTA and CDR2 FQGNSA. The CDR3 consists of 15 residues. CDR3 amino acids: CASSRTGTSGDTQYF. DNA for the CDR3: TGTGCCAGCAGCCGCACCGGGACTAGCGGTGATACGCAGTATTTT.

CDR3 coding DNA: TGTGCCAGCAGTCCGGGACTACGAAAGACCCAGTACTTC. Amino acids: CASSPGLRKTQYF. This chain connects TRBV6-5 to TRBJ2-5, with TRBD2 matching over 7 bases. After removal of 5 bases from V and 6 bases from J, the junction contained 6 bases not matched to a gene. This CDR3 has 13 amino acids. Germline CDR1 reads MNHEY; CDR2 reads SVGAGI.

This sequence joins TRBV25-1 and TRBJ2-7; maybe TRBD1 (5 bases). With 6 bases removed from V and 4 bases from J, the gap between germline ends came to 10 bases. CDR1 is MGHDK and CDR2 is SYGVNS in the germline V gene. This CDR3 comprises 12 residues. DNA of the CDR3: TGTGCCAGCAGCCCAGACAGTTACGAGCAGTACTTC. It specifies CASSPDSYEQYF.

This chain joins TRBV5-4 and TRBJ2-5; 7 bases agree with TRBD2. The CDR3 has 15 amino acids. V shed 2 bases, J shed 9 bases, and the junction held 13 bases outside the gene matches. The germline V gene encodes CDR1 SGHNT and CDR2 YYREEE (reference sequence). The CDR3 nucleotides are TGTGCCAGCAGCTTTGGACCAAACGGGGGGAGACCCCAGTACTTC. Encoded protein: CASSFGPNGGRPQYF.

DNA for the CDR3: TGTGCCAGCAGCGTACAGGGGTGGGGGAACACTGAAGCTTTCTTT. It yields the protein CASSVQGWGNTEAFF. V gene TRBV28 combines with J gene TRBJ1-1; 7 nucleotides align to TRBD1. The V gene end was trimmed by 6 bases and the J gene end by 1 base; junction bases not matched to a gene: 8. This CDR3 is 15 amino acids long. Germline V gives CDR1 MDHEN, CDR2 SYDVKM.

The sample holds many counts of this clone. CDR3 sequence: CASSVSPQVNTGELFF. The CDR3 region has the DNA TGTGCCAGCAGCGTATCGCCACAGGTGAACACCGGGGAGCTGTTTTTT. V is TRBV9 and J is TRBJ2-2; perhaps TRBD1 as D (5 bases). The V and J ends lost 1 base and 1 base respectively, with 11 bases between them. CDR1 and CDR2 (germline): SGDLS, YYNGEE. This CDR3 comprises 16 residues. Full variable domain (missing parts from reference TRBV9 and TRBJ2-2): DSGVTQTPKHLITATGQRVTLRCSPRSGDLSVYWYQQSLDQGLQFLIQYYNGEERAKGNILERFSAQQFPDLHSELNLSSLELGDSALYFCASSVSPQVNTGELFFGEGSRLTVL.

The CDR3 reads CASSLTPVREQFF. CDR3 sequence (DNA): TGTGCCAGCAGCTTAACTCCGGTCCGTGAGCAGTTCTTC. The chain joins TRBV7-8 to TRBJ2-1; no clear D gene. In germline, CDR1 is SGHVS, CDR2 FQNEAQ. The V end was cut by 2 bases, the J end by 9 bases, with 11 bases between. CDR3 length equals 13 residues.

The chain links TRBV3-1 (or the pseudogene TRBV3-2) to TRBJ2-1; D is unresolved. Trimming removed 8 bases at V and 0 bases at J, with 8 bases between. The germline V gene encodes CDR1 LGHDT and CDR2 YNNKEL (reference sequence). The CDR3 sequence is 13 residues long. In DNA form, the CDR3 reads TGTGCCAGCGGGCAGTTCTCCTACAATGAGCAGTTCTTC. Protein: CASGQFSYNEQFF.

The chain couples TRBV2 to TRBJ1-2; TRBD1 is a possible D gene (5 bases). The V end lost 5 bases, the J end lost 9 bases, and 7 bases lay between the germline ends. This CDR3 comprises 10 residues. Germline assignment: CDR1 SNHLY and CDR2 FYNNEI. The CDR3 DNA follows: TGTGCCAGCAGTAAGGGGCGCTACACCTTC. It is translated as CASSKGRYTF.